This TCR beta chain appears in the sequencing data of a study of sequential checkpoint blockade in melanoma (dated by TCRdb to the late 2010s). Study-wide context: Patients were assigned by 1:1 randomization to either first-line nivolumab followed by ipilimumab (arm A) or ipilimumab followed by nivolumab (arm B). Both trial sequences were followed by maintenance nivolumab.

The CDR3 starts with the cysteine, ends with the phenylalanine, and has 13 residues. Only the CDR3 portion is preserved as DNA: 39 bases, with reading frame beginning at the first base. V is cut by 0 bases and J by 4 bases, and the space between the germline ends is 3 bases. According to the germline V gene (reference sequence), CDR1 reads LNHNV and CDR2 reads YYDKDF. TCRbeta CDR3 regions were immunosequenced from genomic DNA with the immunoSEQ Assay. Before high-throughput sequencing, the genomic DNA was amplified using bias-controlled multiplex PCR. Concerning the study's data processing: To quantify the absolute abundance of each unique TCRbeta CDR3 region, the sequences were collapsed and filtered. Clonality was defined as 1 minus Pielou's evenness and was calculated using productive rearrangements only. A previously published method was used to identify clones with significantly greater frequencies in on-treatment samples than in baseline samples. Drawn from immuneACCESS, this table holds only the in-frame rearrangements with V and J called that TCRdb kept. Clones are partly lost; checked studies trace under half to an unresolved V gene and leave the rest unexplained. D and trimming come from the DNA, and the V and J calls and clone size come from that table. The table for this sample lists around 39,000 clones; 84% of them were counted only once. The biggest ten clones account for around 5.8% of the sample.

A note on this clone: The antigen it recognizes is unknown. No much larger clone exists at a distance of one base, and base qualities are not known.

The investigation overall reported the following: Validation of the response-prediction model combining TCR metrics and mutation burden is needed in larger, independent patient cohorts.

This specimen's treatment or condition label, interpreted: randomized to nivolumab then ipilimumab (arm A) or the reverse (arm B). None of the trial patients had been given prior DNA-damaging chemotherapy. Thawed PBMCs were sorted on a FACS Aria II flow cytometer to isolate live CD3+CD8+ cells negative for CD19 and CD56. Samples were obtained from patients with melanoma enrolled in CheckMate 064, a randomized, open-label phase II trial of sequential checkpoint blockade. Leukapheresis was used to collect peripheral blood mononuclear cells, which were then purified with Ficoll-Paque and frozen in human serum with around 10% DMSO. Purity of sorted blood CD3+CD8+ cells was verified at >95% immediately after sorting, followed by DNA extraction.

The chain links TRBV15 with TRBJ2-2, with the D gene too uncertain to name. This sample comprised CD8+ T cells sorted from blood (inferred from file names), obtained from a patient given nivolumab and ipilimumab in sequence. The clonotype was recovered from a human donor with melanoma. CDR3 region: CATSRDFTGELFF. The nucleotides read TGTGCCACCAGCAGAGACTTCACCGGGGAGCTGTTTTTT. This CDR3, with the reference TRBV15 and TRBJ2-2 proteins standing in past its ends, gives the full variable domain DAMVIQNPRYQVTQFGKPVTLSCSQTLNHNVMYWYQQKSSQAPKLLFHYYDKDFNNEADTPDNFQSRRPNTSFCFLDIRSPGLGDTAMYLCATSRDFTGELFFGEGSRLTVL.